Listed here are 24 T cell receptor beta chains from one sample, sequenced in a study of CD8 T cells in Susac syndrome. RNA, at about 0.45 to 1 ug, was reverse transcribed with random hexamers. Using its own MiXCR run on the immunoSEQ multiplex PCR reads, TCRdb lists one record per CDR3 protein. Found here are 70,000 or so distinct CDR3 sequences, 85% to 95% of them singletons; the top ten hold approximately 0.4%. Source material: CD8+ T cells from PBMCs. The source is a human donor with multiple sclerosis.

This clonotype was found once. V and J are TRBV27 and TRBJ1-1; 9 nucleotides line up with TRBD1. Losses at the gene ends were 6 bases for V and 1 base for J; bases not matched to a gene: 3. This CDR3 region has 14 residues. CDR1 is MNHEY, CDR2 SMNVEV, per germline (reference sequence). DNA of the CDR3: TGTGCCAGCAGGGGGACAGGGACGAACACTGAAGCTTTCTTT. Its translation: CASRGTGTNTEAFF.

This clonotype has just one count. The rearrangement joins TRBV5-6 to TRBJ1-1; D uncertain. The germline gives CDR1 SGHDT, CDR2 YYEEEE. Trimming stripped 3 bases from V and 0 bases from J, with 12 bases between. The CDR3 sequence is 15 residues long. CDR3 DNA sequence: TGTGCCAGCAGCTGGGTAATACAAATGAACACTGAAGCTTTCTTT. It translates to CASSWVIQMNTEAFF.

V and J are TRBV27 and TRBJ1-1; D is undetermined. This CDR3 comprises 13 residues. Trimming removed 3 bases at V and 6 bases at J, with 11 bases between. Germline loops: CDR1 MNHEY, CDR2 SMNVEV (reference sequence). The CDR3 coding sequence is TGTGCCAGCAGTTTGTCCGAACGCGCTGAAGCTTTCTTT. Translating gives CASSLSERAEAFF.

The rearrangement links TRBV21-1 to TRBJ2-7; the listed D gene, TRBD2, was not tested against the DNA. TRBV21-1 is designated a pseudogene. The CDR3 is 16 amino acids. The CDR3 DNA reads as TGTGCCAGCAGCAAAGGGACTAGCGGGAGAGGTTACGAGCAGTACTTC. Its translation: CASSKGTSGRGYEQYF.

This clonotype appeared once. The chain carries TRBV27 and TRBJ2-7; D is unclear. In germline, CDR1 is MNHEY, CDR2 SMNVEV (reference sequence). V was pared by 4 bases and J by 2 bases, with 9 bases between. The CDR3 runs to 13 residues. The CDR3 sequence: CASSYGPTYEQYF. CDR3 sequence (DNA): TGTGCCAGCAGTTATGGCCCGACCTACGAGCAGTACTTC.

This chain uses TRBV2 with TRBJ2-7, with unresolved D. CDR1 is SNHLY and CDR2 is FYNNEI in the germline V gene. CDR3 size: 14 residues. V lost 8 bases and J lost 3, with 17 bases in between. CDR3 sequence (DNA): TGTGCCAGCCTCAGCCACCTATCAGACTACGAGCAGTACTTC. Its translation is CASLSHLSDYEQYF.

The chain uses TRBV27 and TRBJ2-1, with unresolved D. V lost 1 base to trimming and J lost 0 bases, with 7 bases between them. The CDR3 has 15 amino acids. Germline V gene lookup returns CDR1 MNHEY and CDR2 SMNVEV (reference sequence). DNA for the CDR3: TGTGCCAGCAGTTTATTTAGCAGCTCCTACAATGAGCAGTTCTTC. Translation gives CASSLFSSSYNEQFF.

This clonotype has a handful of counts. This chain joins TRBV27 and TRBJ1-1; D ambiguous. The germline gives CDR1 MNHEY, CDR2 SMNVEV (reference sequence). This CDR3 contains 13 residues. V was clipped by 5 bases and J by 1 base, with 8 bases between them. The CDR3: CASSARGNTEAFF. Here the CDR3 DNA reads TGTGCCAGCAGTGCACGAGGGAACACTGAAGCTTTCTTT.

The chain combines TRBV27 with TRBJ2-5; 8 bases are a match to TRBD1. The CDR3 has 15 residues. CDR1 and CDR2 (germline): MNHEY, SMNVEV (reference sequence). Trimming removed 5 bases from V and 2 bases from J; junction bases left unmatched: 7. CDR3 nucleotide sequence: TGTGCCAGCAGTGACCCGGGACAGGCGCAAGAGACCCAGTACTTC. It is translated as CASSDPGQAQETQYF.

Only a few counts were recorded for this clonotype. The rearrangement uses TRBV29-1 and TRBJ2-5; 8 bases fit TRBD1. The CDR3 runs 12 residues. V lost 4 bases, J lost 2 bases, and 0 bases stayed unmatched. CDR1 and CDR2 from the germline V gene are SQVTM and ANQGSEA. CDR3 region: CSVGDRQETQYF. In DNA, the CDR3 is TGCAGCGTTGGGGACAGGCAAGAGACCCAGTACTTC.

This chain uses TRBV19 with TRBJ1-1; perhaps TRBD1 as D (5 bases). The germline gives CDR1 LNHDA, CDR2 SQIVND (reference sequence). The CDR3 has 13 amino acids. V was trimmed by 9 bases and J by 7 bases, leaving 18 bases between them. CDR3 sequence: CASPGVRDVEAFF. For the CDR3, the DNA is TGTGCCAGCCCTGGGGTCAGGGACGTTGAAGCTTTCTTT. Using reference TRBV19 and TRBJ1-1 for the parts outside the CDR3, the full variable domain is DGGITQSPKYLFRKEGQNVTLSCEQNLNHDAMYWYRQDPGQGLRLIYYSQIVNDFQKGDIAEGYSVSREKKESFPLTVTSAQKNPTAFYLCASPGVRDVEAFFGQGTRLTVV.

The chain employs TRBV7-8 and TRBJ2-7, with D possibly being TRBD1 (6 bases). Germline V gives CDR1 SGHVS, CDR2 FQNEAQ. The CDR3 has 15 amino acids. The V end was cut by 5 bases, the J end by 4 bases, with 18 bases between. CDR3 amino acids: CASSPNHRDGYEQYF. The CDR3 coding sequence is TGTGCCAGCAGCCCAAACCACAGGGATGGGTACGAGCAGTACTTC.

This chain connects TRBV7-9 to TRBJ1-1, with D unclear. Trimming cost V 3 bases and J 1 base, with 9 bases left between them. The CDR3 runs to 14 residues. Germline values: CDR1 SEHNR, CDR2 FQNEAQ (reference sequence). The CDR3 region has the DNA TGTGCCAGCAGCTTTCTAGGCCAGAACACTGAAGCTTTCTTT. It codes for CASSFLGQNTEAFF.

This chain uses TRBV30 with TRBJ2-7, with 12 positions matching TRBD2. Germline loops: CDR1 GTSNPN, CDR2 SVGIG (reference sequence). This CDR3 is built from 13 residues. V trimming: 5 bases; J trimming: 4 bases; junction bases outside the gene matches: 3. The CDR3 DNA reads TGTGCCTGGGGACTAGCGGGACGGTACGAGCAGTACTTC. This translates into CAWGLAGRYEQYF.

This clonotype was counted between two and nine times. The chain combines TRBV29-1 with TRBJ2-7; D could derive from TRBD1 or TRBD2 (5 bases each). Trimming left V 5 bases short and J 1 base short, with 12 bases between. This CDR3 is 13 amino acids long. Germline V gene lookup returns CDR1 SQVTM and CDR2 ANQGSEA. The CDR3 loop is CSVSGGTSYEQYF. In nucleotides, the CDR3 is TGCAGCGTTAGTGGGGGAACTTCCTACGAGCAGTACTTC.

This clonotype showed up just once. This sequence joins TRBV12-3 or TRBV12-4 and TRBJ2-5; D is undetermined. The CDR3 has 12 amino acids. Trimming pared 7 bases from V and 7 bases from J, leaving 13 bases between. The CDR3 here is CASTFDRRTQYF. The CDR3 DNA follows: TGTGCCAGCACCTTCGATCGGCGGACCCAGTACTTC.

V gene TRBV12-3 or TRBV12-4 combines with J gene TRBJ1-3; D gene unclear. The CDR3 spans 12 residues. Trimming removed 11 bases at V and 4 bases at J, with 12 bases between. The CDR3 nucleotides read TGTGCCCTCGGTGTTCCAGGAAACACCATATATTTT. Translation: CALGVPGNTIYF.

V gene TRBV29-1 combines with J gene TRBJ2-1, with 9 positions matching TRBD2. The CDR3 has 16 amino acids. CDR1 SQVTM and CDR2 ANQGSEA come from the germline V gene. Trimming removed 3 bases from V and 3 bases from J; junction bases left unmatched: 9. Here the CDR3 DNA reads TGCAGCGTTGATCGGGAGGTAGCGGGGGTCTACAATGAGCAGTTCTTC. It codes for CSVDREVAGVYNEQFF.

This chain uses TRBV13 with TRBJ2-6, with a tentative D call TRBD2 (6 bases). The ends were cut back, 5 bases at V and 1 base at J, with 12 bases in the middle. The length of the CDR3 is 16 residues. CDR1 and CDR2 from the germline V gene are PRHDT and FYEKMQ (reference sequence). For the CDR3, the DNA is TGTGCCAGCAGCATTTCGGAGGGATCTGGGGCCAACGTCCTGACTTTC. Its translation is CASSISEGSGANVLTF.

The chain recombines TRBV27 with TRBJ1-6; TRBD1 might be the D (6 bases). Germline-derived CDR1 and CDR2 are MNHEY and SMNVEV (reference sequence). The CDR3 runs 13 residues. Trimming removed 10 bases from V and 7 bases from J, with 14 bases in between. The CDR3 nucleotides read TGTGCCACCCGAACAACAGGGAATTCACCCCTCCACTTT. Protein: CATRTTGNSPLHF.

Comment on this clonotype: One junction end does not reproduce the germline sequence, and a read error may be involved. The chain couples TRBV12-3 or TRBV12-4 to TRBJ2-3; D is ambiguous. This CDR3 region has 13 residues. The CDR3 reads CTSSLIQADTQYF. The CDR3 coding sequence is TGTACCAGCAGTCTGATTCAGGCAGATACGCAGTATTTT.

The chain combines TRBV29-1 with TRBJ2-3; 12 nucleotides line up with TRBD2. V shed 4 bases, J shed 6 bases, and the junction held 23 bases outside the gene matches. Looked up from germline, CDR1 is SQVTM and CDR2 is ANQGSEA. The CDR3 is 20 amino acids. The CDR3 region is CSVVAGVSSTSGSPGDTQYF. CDR3 DNA: TGCAGCGTTGTTGCTGGGGTCTCGTCGACTAGCGGGAGCCCCGGGGATACGCAGTATTTT.

This chain uses TRBV13 with TRBJ2-4; D is unresolved. This CDR3 is 14 amino acids long. Germline assignment: CDR1 PRHDT and CDR2 FYEKMQ (reference sequence). V was pared by 1 base and J by 3 bases, with 7 bases between. The CDR3 DNA follows: TGTGCCAGCAGCTTAGCCAGTCTCAAAAACATTCAGTACTTC. As protein: CASSLASLKNIQYF.

V is TRBV5-1 and J is TRBJ1-1, with TRBD1 matching over 7 bases. This CDR3 comprises 13 residues. V shed 4 bases and J 7 bases; nucleotides not matched to a gene: 7. Germline V gene data show CDR1 as SGHRS and CDR2 as YFSETQ. This CDR3 is CASSLQGNLEAFF. The CDR3 region has the DNA TGCGCCAGCAGCCTACAGGGGAATCTTGAAGCTTTCTTT.